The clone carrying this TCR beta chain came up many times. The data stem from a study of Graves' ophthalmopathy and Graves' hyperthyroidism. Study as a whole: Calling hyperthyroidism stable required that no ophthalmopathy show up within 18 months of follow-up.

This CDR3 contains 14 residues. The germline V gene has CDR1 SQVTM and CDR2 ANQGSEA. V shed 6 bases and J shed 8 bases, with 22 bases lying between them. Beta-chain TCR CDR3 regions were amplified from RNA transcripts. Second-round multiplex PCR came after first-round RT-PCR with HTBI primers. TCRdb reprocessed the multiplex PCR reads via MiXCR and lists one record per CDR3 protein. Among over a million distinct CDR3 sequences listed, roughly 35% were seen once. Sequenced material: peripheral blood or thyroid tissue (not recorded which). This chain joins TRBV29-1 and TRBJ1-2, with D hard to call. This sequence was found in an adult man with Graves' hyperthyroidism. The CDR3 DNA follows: TGCAGCGTCGACTTTGAGAACAGAGTGTCGGGCTACACCTTC. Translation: CSVDFENRVSGYTF.